This T cell receptor (beta chain) was captured by sequencing in a study of blood T cells in healthy people across ages. CDR1 is MGHRA, CDR2 YSYEKL, per germline. This CDR3 region has 13 residues. V lost 0 bases to trimming and J lost 4 bases, with 5 bases between them. A second PCR, run for about 7 to 11 cycles, used a sample-barcoded 5' primer plus a J-beta primer mix. Every individual sample yielded 2.5 million or more paired-end reads (each containing CDR3). TCRdb re-analysed the 5' RACE reads in MiXCR, keeping a single row per CDR3 protein. The sample yields some 1.8 million distinct CDR3 sequences, roughly two fifths seen once. Study-wide points: A roughly linear age-dependent decrease characterized TCR beta diversity per million T cells. Unsorted PBMC input precluded a conclusive naive versus antigen-experienced comparison.

This clonotype was recorded many times. Its antigen is undetermined. Peripheral blood was drawn, about 9.1 milliliters per donor. The sequenced material came from blood. The receptor's source is a human donor in good health. The chain carries TRBV4-1 and TRBJ2-3; no definite D call. As DNA, the CDR3 is TGCGCCAGCAGCCAAGAAGGACCAGATACGCAGTATTTT. Translated: CASSQEGPDTQYF.